This T cell receptor (beta chain) was documented in a study of post-analysis software for immune sequencing data. Unique molecular identifiers were present in the TCR beta cDNA libraries. MiXCR, applied by TCRdb to the PCR reads, yields one record per CDR3 protein. The sample contains roughly 670,000 distinct CDR3 sequences, approximately 60% of which appear only once. Study-level findings and limits: Relative to controls, patients had a few TRBV segments at higher frequency, with TRBV5-6, TRBV5-1 and TRBV20-1 among these.

Worth noting for this clonotype: The antigen is unknown.

V lost 2 bases, J lost 1 base, and 12 bases lay in between. This CDR3 spans 15 amino acids. CDR1 is SGDLS, CDR2 YYNGEE, per germline. The chain couples TRBV9 to TRBJ1-1; a weak D match, TRBD1 (5 bases). The TCR was taken from a girl aged 2-10 years with multiple sclerosis. The sample consisted of blood. Written as DNA, the CDR3 is TGTGCCAGCAGCGTCGCGGACACCAAGAACACTGAAGCTTTCTTT. This sequence encodes CASSVADTKNTEAFF.